This TCR beta chain comes out of a study of T cells in Graves' hyperthyroidism and ophthalmopathy. The study, taken as a whole, reports: A median about 7 months before onset, the model predicted ophthalmopathy. Researchers found most expanded thyroid clonotypes above 0.001 in blood as well.

Researchers amplified the TCR beta CDR3 regions from RNA transcripts. An initial round of RT-PCR targeting the TCR CDR3 relied on the HTBI primer set. TCRdb independently ran MiXCR on the multiplex PCR reads; one entry per CDR3 protein. The repertoire holds roughly 300,000 distinct CDR3 sequences, 25% to 30% seen once, with around 30% in the top ten. This clonotype was seen many times. The target antigen is unknown. Thyroid ultrasound and orbital computed tomography, with clinical symptoms and serum thyroxine and TRAb, informed diagnoses. PBMCs were collected from an approximately 10 ml volume of fresh peripheral blood. This CDR3 is 14 amino acids long. From germline, CDR1 is LGHNT and CDR2 FRNRAP. The V segment lost 6 bases and the J segment 0 bases; nucleotides outside the gene matches: 4.

The chain is built from TRBV12-5 and TRBJ2-7; TRBD1 agrees at 8 bases. The TCR comes from a man between 35 and 55 years old with Graves' hyperthyroidism that later progressed to Graves' ophthalmopathy. The material sequenced was blood. CDR3 region: CASGTGASSYEQYF. CDR3 DNA sequence: TGTGCTAGTGGGACAGGGGCGAGCTCCTACGAGCAGTACTTC. The complete variable domain, with remaining parts taken from reference TRBV12-5 and TRBJ2-7, reads DARVTQTPRHKVTEMGQEVTMRCQPILGHNTVFWYRQTMMQGLELLAYFRNRAPLDDSGMPKDRFSAEMPDATLATLKIQPSEPRDSAVYFCASGTGASSYEQYFGPGTRLTVT.